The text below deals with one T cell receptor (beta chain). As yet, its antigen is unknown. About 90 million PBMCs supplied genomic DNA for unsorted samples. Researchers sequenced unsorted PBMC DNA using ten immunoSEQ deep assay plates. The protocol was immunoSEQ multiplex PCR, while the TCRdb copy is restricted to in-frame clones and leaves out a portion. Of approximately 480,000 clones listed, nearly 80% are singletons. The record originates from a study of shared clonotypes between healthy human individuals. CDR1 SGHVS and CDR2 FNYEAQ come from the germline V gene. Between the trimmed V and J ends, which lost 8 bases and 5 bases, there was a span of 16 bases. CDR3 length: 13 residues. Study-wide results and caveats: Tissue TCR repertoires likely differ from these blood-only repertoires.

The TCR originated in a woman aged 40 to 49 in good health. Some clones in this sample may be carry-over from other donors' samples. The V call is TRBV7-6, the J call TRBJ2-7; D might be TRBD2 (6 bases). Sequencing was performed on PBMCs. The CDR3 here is CASSREYKNEQYF. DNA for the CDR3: TGTGCCAGCTCACGGGAGTATAAGAACGAGCAGTACTTC.